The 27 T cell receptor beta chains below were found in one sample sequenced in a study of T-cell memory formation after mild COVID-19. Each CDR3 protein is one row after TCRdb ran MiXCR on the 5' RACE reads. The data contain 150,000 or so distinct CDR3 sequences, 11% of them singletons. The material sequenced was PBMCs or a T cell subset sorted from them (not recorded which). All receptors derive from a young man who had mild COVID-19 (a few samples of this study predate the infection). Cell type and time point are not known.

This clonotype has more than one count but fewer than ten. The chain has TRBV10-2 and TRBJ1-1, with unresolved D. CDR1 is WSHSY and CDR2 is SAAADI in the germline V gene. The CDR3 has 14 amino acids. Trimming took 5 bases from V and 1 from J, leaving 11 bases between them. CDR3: CASSSTTQNTEAFF. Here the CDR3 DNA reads TGCGCCAGCAGTTCCACGACCCAGAACACTGAAGCTTTCTTT.

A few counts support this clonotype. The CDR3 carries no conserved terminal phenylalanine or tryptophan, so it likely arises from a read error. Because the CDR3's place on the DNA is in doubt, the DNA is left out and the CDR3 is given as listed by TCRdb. CDR3 region: CASSLDVGIILRY. This rearrangement joins TRBV5-5 to TRBJ1-2. The CDR3 sequence runs 13 residues, both termini included. Germline CDR1 SGHKS, CDR2 YYEKEE (reference sequence).

This CDR3 is CASSYSTASSYNSPLHF. Here the CDR3 DNA reads TGTGCCAGCAGTTACTCGACGGCGAGCTCCTATAATTCACCCCTCCACTTT. This chain joins TRBV6-5 and TRBJ1-6; D is ambiguous. Trimming shortened V by 0 bases and J by 0 bases, and 9 bases separated the two germline ends. CDR1 is MNHEY and CDR2 is SVGAGI in the germline V gene. The CDR3 consists of 17 residues.

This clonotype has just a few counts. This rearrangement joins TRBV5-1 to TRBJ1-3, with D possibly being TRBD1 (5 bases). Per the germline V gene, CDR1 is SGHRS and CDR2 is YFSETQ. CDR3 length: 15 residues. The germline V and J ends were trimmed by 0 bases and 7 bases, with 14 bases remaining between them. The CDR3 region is CASSLEGVGSNTIYF. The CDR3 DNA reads TGCGCCAGCAGCTTGGAAGGGGTCGGATCGAACACCATATATTTT.

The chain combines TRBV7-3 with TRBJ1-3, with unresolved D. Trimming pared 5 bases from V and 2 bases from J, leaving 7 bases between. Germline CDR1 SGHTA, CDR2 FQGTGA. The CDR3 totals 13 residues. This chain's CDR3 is CASSIDTGNTIYF. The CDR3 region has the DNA TGTGCCAGCAGCATCGACACTGGAAACACCATATATTTT.

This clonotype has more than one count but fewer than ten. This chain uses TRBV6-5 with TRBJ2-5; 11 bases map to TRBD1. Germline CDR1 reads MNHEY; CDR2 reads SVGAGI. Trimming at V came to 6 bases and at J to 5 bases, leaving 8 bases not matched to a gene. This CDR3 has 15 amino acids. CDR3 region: CASRRGQGAVETQYF. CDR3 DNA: TGTGCCAGCAGACGCGGACAGGGGGCAGTGGAGACCCAGTACTTC.

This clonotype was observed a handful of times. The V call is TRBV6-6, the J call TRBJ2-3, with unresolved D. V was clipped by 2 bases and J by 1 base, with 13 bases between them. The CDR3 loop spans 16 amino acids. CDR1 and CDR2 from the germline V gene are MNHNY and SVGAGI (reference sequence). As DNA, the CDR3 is TGTGCCAGCAGTTACGGGATGTATGGGGGCACAGATACGCAGTATTTT. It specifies CASSYGMYGGTDTQYF.

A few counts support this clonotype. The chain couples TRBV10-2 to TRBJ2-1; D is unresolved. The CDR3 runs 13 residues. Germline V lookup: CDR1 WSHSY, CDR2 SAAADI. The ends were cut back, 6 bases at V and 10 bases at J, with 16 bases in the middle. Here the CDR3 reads CASSATGWGEQFF. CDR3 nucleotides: TGCGCCAGCAGCGCTACGGGCTGGGGAGAGCAGTTCTTC.

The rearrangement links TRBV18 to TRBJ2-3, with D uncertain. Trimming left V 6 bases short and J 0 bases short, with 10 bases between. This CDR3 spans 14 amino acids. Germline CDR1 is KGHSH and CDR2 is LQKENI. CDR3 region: CASSRTVSTDTQYF. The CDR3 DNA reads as TGTGCCAGCTCGCGGACGGTCAGCACAGATACGCAGTATTTT.

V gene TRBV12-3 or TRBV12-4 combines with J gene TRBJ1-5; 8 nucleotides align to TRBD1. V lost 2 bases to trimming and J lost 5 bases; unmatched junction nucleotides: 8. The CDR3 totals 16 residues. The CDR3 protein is CASSLRRQGAHQPQHF. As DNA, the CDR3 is TGTGCCAGCAGTTTAAGGAGGCAGGGGGCCCATCAGCCCCAGCATTTT.

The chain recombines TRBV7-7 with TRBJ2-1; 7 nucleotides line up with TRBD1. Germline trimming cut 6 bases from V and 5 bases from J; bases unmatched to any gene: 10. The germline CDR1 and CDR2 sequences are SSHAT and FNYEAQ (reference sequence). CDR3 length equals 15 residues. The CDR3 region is CASSQDRAKNNEQFF. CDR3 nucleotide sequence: TGTGCCAGCAGTCAAGACAGGGCCAAAAACAATGAGCAGTTCTTC.

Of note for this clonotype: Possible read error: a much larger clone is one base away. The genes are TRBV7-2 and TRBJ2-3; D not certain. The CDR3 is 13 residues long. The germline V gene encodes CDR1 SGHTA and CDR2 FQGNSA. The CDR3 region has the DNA TGTGCCAGCAGCTTTCCGGGCACATATACGCAGTATTTT. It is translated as CASSFPGTYTQYF.

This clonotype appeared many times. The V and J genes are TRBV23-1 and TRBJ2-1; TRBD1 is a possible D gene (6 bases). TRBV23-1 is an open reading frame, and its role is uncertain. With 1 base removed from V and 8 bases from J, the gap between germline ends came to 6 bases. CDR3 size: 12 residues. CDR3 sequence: CASSQYRDEQFF. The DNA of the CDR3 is TGCGCCAGCAGTCAATACAGGGATGAGCAGTTCTTC.

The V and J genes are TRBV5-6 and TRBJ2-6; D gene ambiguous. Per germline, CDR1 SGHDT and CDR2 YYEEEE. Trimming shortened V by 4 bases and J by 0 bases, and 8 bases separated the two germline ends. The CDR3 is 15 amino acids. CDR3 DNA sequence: TGTGCCAGCAGCCCCCCAGGCTCTGGGGCCAACGTCCTGACTTTC. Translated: CASSPPGSGANVLTF.

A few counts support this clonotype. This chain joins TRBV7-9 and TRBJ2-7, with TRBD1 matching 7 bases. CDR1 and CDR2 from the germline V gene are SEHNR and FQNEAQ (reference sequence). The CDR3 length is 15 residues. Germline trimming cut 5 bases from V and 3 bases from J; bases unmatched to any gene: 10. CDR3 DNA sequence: TGTGCCAGCAGCACTCGTCCCGGGACAGTCTACGAGCAGTACTTC. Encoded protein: CASSTRPGTVYEQYF.

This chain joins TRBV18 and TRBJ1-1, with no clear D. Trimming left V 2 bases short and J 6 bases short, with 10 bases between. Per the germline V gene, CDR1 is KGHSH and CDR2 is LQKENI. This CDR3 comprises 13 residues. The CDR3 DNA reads TGTGCCAGCTCACCAGTGGCCGGGGCTGAAGCTTTCTTT. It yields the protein CASSPVAGAEAFF.

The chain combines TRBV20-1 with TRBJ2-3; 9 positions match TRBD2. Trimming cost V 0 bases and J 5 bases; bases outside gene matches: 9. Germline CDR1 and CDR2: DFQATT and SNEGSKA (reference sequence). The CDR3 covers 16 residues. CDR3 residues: CSARDPGRGGGDTQYF. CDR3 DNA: TGCAGTGCTAGAGACCCAGGGCGCGGGGGGGGAGATACGCAGTATTTT.

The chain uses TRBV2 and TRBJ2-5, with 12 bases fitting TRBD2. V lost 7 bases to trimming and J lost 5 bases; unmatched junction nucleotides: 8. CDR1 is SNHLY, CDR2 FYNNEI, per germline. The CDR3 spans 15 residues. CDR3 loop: CASILAGGPGETQYF. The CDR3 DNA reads TGTGCCAGCATCCTAGCGGGGGGGCCTGGGGAGACCCAGTACTTC.

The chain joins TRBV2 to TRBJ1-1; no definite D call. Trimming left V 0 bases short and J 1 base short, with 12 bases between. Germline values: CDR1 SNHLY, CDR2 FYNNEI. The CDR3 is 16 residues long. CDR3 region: CASSEALGRPNTEAFF. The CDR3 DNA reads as TGTGCCAGCAGTGAAGCGCTGGGCAGACCGAACACTGAAGCTTTCTTT.

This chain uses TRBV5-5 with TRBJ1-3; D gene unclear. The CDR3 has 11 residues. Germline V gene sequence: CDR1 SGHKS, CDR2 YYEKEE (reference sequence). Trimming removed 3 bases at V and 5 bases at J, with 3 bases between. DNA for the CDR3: TGTGCCAGCAGCTGGCGAAACACCATATATTTT. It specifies CASSWRNTIYF.

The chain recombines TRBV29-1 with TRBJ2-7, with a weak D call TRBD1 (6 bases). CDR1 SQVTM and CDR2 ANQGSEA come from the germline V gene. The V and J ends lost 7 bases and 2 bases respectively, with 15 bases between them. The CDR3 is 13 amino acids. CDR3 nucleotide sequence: TGCAGCGCTCTGGGGGCGGTGGCCTACGAGCAGTACTTC. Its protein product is CSALGAVAYEQYF.

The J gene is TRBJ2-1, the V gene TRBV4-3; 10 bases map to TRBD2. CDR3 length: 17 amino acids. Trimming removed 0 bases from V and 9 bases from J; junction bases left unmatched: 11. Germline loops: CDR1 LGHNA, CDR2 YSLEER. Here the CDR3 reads CASSQESPAGGWSEQFF. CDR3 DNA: TGCGCCAGCAGCCAAGAATCCCCAGCGGGGGGGTGGAGTGAGCAGTTCTTC.

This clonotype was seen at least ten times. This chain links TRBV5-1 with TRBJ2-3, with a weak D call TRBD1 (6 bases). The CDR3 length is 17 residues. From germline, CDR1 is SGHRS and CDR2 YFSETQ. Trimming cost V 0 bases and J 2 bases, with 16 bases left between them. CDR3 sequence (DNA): TGCGCCAGCAGCTTGGATGCACTCAGGGGAGTCACAGATACGCAGTATTTT. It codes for CASSLDALRGVTDTQYF. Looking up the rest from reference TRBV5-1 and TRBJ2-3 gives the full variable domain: KAGVTQTPRYLIKTRGQQVTLSCSPISGHRSVSWYQQTPGQGLQFLFEYFSETQRNKGNFPGRFSGRQFSNSRSEMNVSTLELGDSALYLCASSLDALRGVTDTQYFGPGTRLTVL.

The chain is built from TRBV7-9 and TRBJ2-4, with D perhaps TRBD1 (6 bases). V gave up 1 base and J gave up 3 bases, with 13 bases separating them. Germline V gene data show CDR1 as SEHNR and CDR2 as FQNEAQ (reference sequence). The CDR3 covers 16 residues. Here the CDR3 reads CASSLGGGRGKNIQYF. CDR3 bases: TGTGCCAGCAGCTTAGGTGGGGGCCGGGGCAAAAACATTCAGTACTTC.

CDR3 residues: CASSPFGGDGTQYF. As DNA, the CDR3 is TGTGCCAGCAGTCCGTTCGGGGGGGATGGGACGCAGTATTTT. The genes are TRBV27 and TRBJ2-3; 8 bases align to TRBD2. This CDR3 is built from 14 residues. V lost 5 bases to trimming and J lost 9 bases; unmatched junction nucleotides: 10. Germline V CDR1 and CDR2: MNHEY, SMNVEV (reference sequence).

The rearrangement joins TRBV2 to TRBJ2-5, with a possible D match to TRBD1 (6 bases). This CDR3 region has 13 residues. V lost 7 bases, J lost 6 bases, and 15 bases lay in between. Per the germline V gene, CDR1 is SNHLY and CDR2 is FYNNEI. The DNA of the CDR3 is TGTGCCAGCACTAACAGGGACCGGCAGACCCAGTACTTC. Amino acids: CASTNRDRQTQYF.

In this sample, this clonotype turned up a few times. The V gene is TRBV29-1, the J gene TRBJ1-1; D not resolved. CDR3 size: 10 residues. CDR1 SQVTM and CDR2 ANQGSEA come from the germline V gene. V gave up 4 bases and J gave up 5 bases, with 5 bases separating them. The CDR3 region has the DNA TGCAGCGTTGTAAGGACTGAAGCTTTCTTT. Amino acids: CSVVRTEAFF.